This record looks at one T cell receptor (beta chain) sequence and its context. This clone has just one count. Its specific antigen is unknown. Base qualities are not recorded, but no much larger clone differs from it by a single base. The sample belongs to a study of cytomegalovirus exposure and HLA in healthy donors (dated by TCRdb to the late 2010s). A note on the overall study: In an earlier analysis of under 750 of the donors, 250 to 350 Gb of sequence data and approximately 100 million unique TCR beta sequences from approximately 180 million T cells were reported. An early release covering about 600 HLA-typed donors comprised about 290 gigabases of sequencing data and some 79 million unique TCR sequences. Both class I and class II loci were covered by HLA typing, at four-digit resolution. Using immunosequencing, the study profiled T cell repertoires from 500 to 800 subjects and related those repertoires to cytomegalovirus serostatus. On average, about 240,000 unique TCR beta nucleotide sequences were sequenced per donor among about 400 genotyped donors of the cohort, with roughly 20% of those sequences being non-productive. Along with the roughly 700-subject first cohort, a separate validation cohort of over a hundred different subjects was used. Donor age, sex, ethnicity and CMV serostatus were compiled alongside the repertoire data. Every discovery cohort repertoire had been produced on one sequencing platform. In the later analysis, no new phenotypic data were used to find candidate immune exposures; instead, reliance was placed on TCR beta sequences and their occurrence across donors. A later analysis re-analyzed previously published TCR beta repertoires from 600 to 850 donors and added high-resolution HLA genotyping to study TCR occurrence patterns. To predict cytomegalovirus infection status, the study brought together high-throughput TCR immunosequencing, statistical association of individual TCRs with disease status, and machine learning. An earlier analysis of around 580 of the donors used high-throughput TCR beta sequencing to judge whether each TCR beta V gene segment behaved as functional or pseudogenic. Roughly five DR-DQ haplotypes were treated as single units for association and clustering because of strong linkage in the cohort. Typing coverage varied by locus: roughly 629-640 donors for A, B, C, DRB1 and DQB1; more than 500 for DQA1; about 590 for DPA1; roughly 470 for DPB1. A later genetic analysis took genome-wide SNP genotypes for about 65% of the roughly 670 donors and used that subset as a discovery cohort. The genetic ancestry cluster associated with self-reported Caucasian donors included about 84% of the 300 to 450 genotyped donors. The aim of the study was to test whether cataloging public T cell receptors could identify signatures of past pathogen exposure. Summary of the overall study and its limitations: The authors suggested that the approach could potentially be extended to other disease states and immunological phenotypes. Because counts were too low, seventeen rarely observed V segments, including chromosome 9 orphons, were excluded from the earlier analysis of 587 of the donors. A few of the identified cytomegalovirus-associated TCR beta chains were confirmed in vitro to be specific for cytomegalovirus antigens. The sequencing pipeline was judged likely to have produced a cluster of highly shared sequence variants as a technical artifact. The classifier was reported to diagnose cytomegalovirus status with high specificity and sensitivity in both the original and validation cohorts. An association between a missense DCLRE1C variant and V-gene and J-gene trimming of TCR beta chains was found in a later genetic analysis and replicated in an independent cohort. According to a later analysis, parvovirus B19, influenza, CMV and Epstein-Barr virus appeared linked to several top co-occurrence clusters. According to a later analysis, TCR association rates differed among HLA loci, with DRB1 alleles showing the most associated TCRs and HLA-C alleles showing the fewest. Across donors, most TCR sequences were observed very rarely, whereas some public TCRs were present in many individuals. Strong co-occurrence of HLA alleles, especially DR and DQ, made assigning TCR associations to individual alleles difficult. HLA typing was unavailable for some donors at each locus, so association tests used only the typed subset. A later analysis found that HLA-associated TCR beta chains were more clonally expanded and had lower generation probabilities than equally common non-associated chains. In a later analysis, most CMV-associated TCR beta chains were found to appear HLA-restricted, with HLA associations seemingly driven largely by CMV exposure. The study listed 150 to 200 TCR beta chains as associated with cytomegalovirus. Linkage disequilibrium might explain the correlated functional status among segregating V segments, but an unknown experimental factor could not be excluded. Roughly uniform sequencing depth across donors was assumed in presence/absence analyses, although this assumption may not hold. The cohort was sequenced for TCR beta chains only, and without alpha or paired-chain data the features that could be detected were limited. At a false discovery rate of 0.05, a later analysis linked 16,000 or so TCR beta sequences to specific HLA alleles. In an earlier analysis of 500 to 650 of the donors, most TCR beta V segments appeared in productive rearrangements about 87% or about 30% of the time, broadly matching IMGT annotations. Compared with the approximately 710-donor mean, donors in an Asian-associated ancestry cluster had fewer N-insertions in productive TCRs, according to a later genetic analysis. Immune exposure information for the cohort was limited to CMV serostatus. A further reported finding was that TCR beta sequences accurately predicted the HLA-A and HLA-B alleles for most subjects in the first cohort.

The cohort consisted of more than 650 healthy bone marrow donors. All cohort members were sampled while nominally healthy, although unrecorded immune exposures were likely present. The donor tested CMV seropositive, placing the donor among the approximately 290 seropositive members of the cohort. A peripheral blood sample was provided by each donor, and peripheral blood mononuclear cells were used for TCR beta sequencing. The Qiagen DNeasy Blood Extraction Kit was used to extract genomic DNA from the blood cell samples. The method behind the library was the immunoSEQ multiplex PCR assay. For the multiplex PCR, a mixture combining 60 forward primers for TCR Vbeta segments and 13 reverse primers for TCR Jbeta segments was used. The CDR3 region of rearranged TCR beta genes was amplified from genomic DNA by a multiplex PCR assay. The amplified TCR beta libraries were sequenced on the Illumina HiSeq System as 87-base-pair reads. As for the authors' bioinformatics: In a later analysis, some 80 million unique TCR beta chains were counted across the approximately 640 repertoires, and roughly 10 million of these chains were shared by at least two donors. A nearest-neighbor algorithm error-corrected the raw reads and collapsed the reads into unique sequences, merging closely related sequences to remove PCR and sequencing errors. CDR3 sequences were aligned to IMGT reference sequences to assign V, D and J gene segments. Each retained sequence needed at least a six-nucleotide match to both a V gene segment and a J gene segment. Rearrangements were classified as productive when the CDR3 lacked stop codons and remained in frame with V and J, and all other rearrangements were classified as non-productive. CDR3 was defined according to IMGT convention as the region running from the second conserved V-encoded cysteine to the conserved J-encoded phenylalanine. In an earlier analysis of roughly 610 of the donors, sequences lacking an unambiguous match to a single V gene segment were excluded. In an earlier analysis of approximately 560 of the donors, a V segment was called functional when productive rearrangements were above 56.7%, and segregating when the standard deviation between donors exceeded 5%. A statistical classification framework was built to diagnose cytomegalovirus status from the catalog of TCR beta chain sequences. In a later analysis, TCR nucleotide sequences were compared against IMGT/GENE-DB human TR gene sequences so that V and J genes could be assigned. In a later analysis, CDR3 sequences and most-parsimonious VDJ recombination scenarios were assigned using the TCRdist pipeline. A later analysis defined each TCR beta chain by its CDR3 amino acid sequence plus V-gene family, and excluded reads lacking a unique V-gene family. To address suspected cross-contamination and a sequencing artifact, a later analysis removed roughly 640 highly shared, low-generation-probability nucleotide sequences. For each public chain, a later analysis derived a clonal expansion index from normalized ranks of inferred template counts within each repertoire. A later analysis computed generation probabilities with a VDJ recombination model fitted to out-of-frame rearrangements, and checked the results against IGoR. Hypergeometric tests were used in a later analysis to score TCR-TCR, TCR-HLA and TCR-CMV co-occurrence, with a repertoire-size bias correction applied to the TCR pairs. A later analysis estimated false discovery rates by permuting HLA or CMV assignments 20 times. In a later analysis, co-occurring TCRs were grouped using DBSCAN, and TCRdist sequence similarity was added for clustering within HLA-allele-positive subsets. For co-occurrence clustering, repertoires with fewer than 30,000 or more than 120,000 public chains were excluded, along with five repertoires with anomalous nucleotide sharing. TCRdb obtained this table from immuneACCESS and retained in-frame rearrangements with V and J assigned. These tables miss some clones; where compared with another copy, unresolved V genes account for less than half of the shortfall, and the remainder is unexplained. V, J and clone size are those of that table, while D and trimming were read from the DNA. This sample lists about 110,000 clones; approximately 70% were detected once. Roughly 11% of the sample is in the top ten clones.

The sequenced material came from PBMCs. The receptor was isolated from a man in his forties or fifties in good health and CMV-seropositive.

The sequenced DNA is TGTGCCATCAGGCCTAGACAGAGCTCTGGAAACACCATATATTTT. This codes for CAIRPRQSSGNTIYF. This sequence uses TRBV10-3 and TRBJ1-3; a tentative D call is TRBD1 (5 bases match). The CDR3 covers 15 residues, taking in both the cysteine and the phenylalanine. The read is trimmed to its CDR3 DNA, 45 bases read in frame from base 1. The junction carries 12 bases between V and J, which are trimmed by 6 bases and 0 bases respectively. CDR1 is given as ENHRY and CDR2 as SYGVKD, both from the germline V gene.